The clone carrying this T cell receptor (beta chain) has more than one count but fewer than ten. What it binds is unknown. This CDR3 has 17 residues. The germline V gene encodes CDR1 MNHEY and CDR2 SMNVEV (reference sequence). V lost 7 bases, J lost 7 bases, and 14 bases stayed unmatched. This sample stems from a study of cytomegalovirus exposure and HLA in healthy donors. Broader study findings: A later analysis found TCR association rates differed by HLA locus, highest for DRB1 and lowest for HLA-C. The HLA-A and HLA-B alleles of most subjects were reportedly predicted accurately from TCR beta sequences. Analysis performed later showed TCR beta chains linked to HLA being more clonally expanded than equally common others.

The study ran its PCR with 60 Vbeta and 13 Jbeta primers. Produced via immunoSEQ multiplex PCR; TCRdb's table is partial and in-frame only. The sample records around 150,000 clones, over 60% being singletons. The TCR originated in a female donor in good health and CMV-seropositive. Sequencing was done on a sample of PBMCs. The chain uses TRBV27 and TRBJ2-1, with 12 bases that match TRBD1. The CDR3 bases are TGTGCCAGCACCCTAGCTATGGGACAGGGGGCTGTGAATGAGCAGTTCTTC. Its translation: CASTLAMGQGAVNEQFF.